This T cell receptor (beta chain) was sequenced in a study of T cells in Graves' hyperthyroidism and ophthalmopathy. RNA transcripts provided the source from which TCR beta CDR3 regions were amplified. A set of HTBI primers served as the primers for a first-round RT-PCR of the TCR CDR3. A single record per CDR3 protein comes from TCRdb applying MiXCR to the multiplex PCR reads. The sample includes some 550,000 distinct CDR3 sequences, around 21% of them seen just once. The length of the CDR3 is 12 residues. After removal of 8 bases from V and 2 bases from J, the junction contained 3 bases not matched to a gene. This clonotype was counted ten times or more. Antigen specificity is unknown. Patients aged 18 to 65 had newly diagnosed hyperthyroidism of under 2 months' duration. Overall study results and limits: Stable hyperthyroidism and ophthalmopathy were separated using 13 V-J signatures.

The origin of this receptor is a man between 18 and 29 years old with Graves' hyperthyroidism. The rearrangement uses TRBV12-3 or TRBV12-4 and TRBJ2-7; 7 bases map to TRBD2. Sequences were obtained from blood. This CDR3 is CASASGTYEQYF. For the CDR3, the DNA is TGTGCCAGCGCTAGCGGTACCTACGAGCAGTACTTC.